This TCR beta chain was observed in a study of blood T cell repertoires in COVID-19. The germline V gene has CDR1 KGHSH and CDR2 LQKENI. V shed 3 bases, J shed 1 base, and the junction held 3 bases outside the gene matches. The CDR3 has 15 residues. In this sample, this clone turned up once. As originally analysed: Nucleated cell counts were estimated from reference gene primer amplification. Produced via immunoSEQ multiplex PCR; TCRdb's table is partial and in-frame only. Clonal size and the V and J genes are those of that table, whereas D and trimming came from the DNA. Of about 80,000 clones listed, about four fifths are singletons.

This chain uses TRBV18 with TRBJ2-5, with TRBD1 matching over 9 bases. Sequenced material: peripheral blood. The TCR originated in a human donor in a cohort sampled during active COVID-19. The CDR3 DNA sequence: TGTGCCAGCTCACCGATGGGACAGGGCCAAGAGACCCAGTACTTC. Protein sequence: CASSPMGQGQETQYF.